These 4 T cell receptor beta chains were sequenced from one sample in a study of blood T cell repertoires in COVID-19. Here immunoSEQ multiplex PCR was the method, and the copy in TCRdb shows in-frame clones only, minus some. Of about 180,000 clones listed, roughly 88% are singletons. The sequenced material came from PBMCs or T cells enriched from blood (not recorded which). The receptor source for this set is a woman aged 25 to 39 who had recovered from COVID-19.

This chain links TRBV27 with TRBJ1-1; D gene uncertain. Germline CDR1 is MNHEY and CDR2 is SMNVEV (reference sequence). CDR3 length: 15 residues. V was clipped by 3 bases and J by 0 bases, with 11 bases between them. The CDR3 nucleotides are TGTGCCAGCAGTTTTAGCAACACACTGAACACTGAAGCTTTCTTT. Protein: CASSFSNTLNTEAFF.

The chain employs TRBV5-4 and TRBJ2-7; 8 nucleotides match TRBD2. The CDR3 covers 16 residues. CDR1 and CDR2 from the germline V gene are SGHNT and YYREEE (reference sequence). J was trimmed by 3 bases and V by 0 bases; bases with no gene match: 8. The CDR3 DNA reads as TGTGCCAGCAGCTTGGAGAGCGGGAGAGGGGGCTACGAGCAGTACTTC. The encoded protein is CASSLESGRGGYEQYF.

The gene calls are TRBV6-5 and TRBJ2-1; no reliable D call. Germline loops: CDR1 MNHEY, CDR2 SVGAGI. Trimming took off 7 bases at V and 3 bases at J, with 4 bases between the two ends. The length of the CDR3 is 11 residues. DNA for the CDR3: TGTGCCAGCACCGGCTACAATGAGCAGTTCTTC. Translating gives CASTGYNEQFF.

J is TRBJ2-7 and V is TRBV29-1, with TRBD1 matching 7 bases. Germline V gene sequence: CDR1 SQVTM, CDR2 ANQGSEA. Trimming at V came to 7 bases and at J to 0 bases, leaving 9 bases not matched to a gene. The CDR3 totals 14 residues. The CDR3 sequence is CSAKLGQSSYEQYF. Here the CDR3 DNA reads TGCAGCGCCAAACTGGGACAGTCCTCCTACGAGCAGTACTTC.